The 26 T cell receptor beta chains below come from one sample, sequenced in a study of blood T cell repertoires in COVID-19. Only in-frame clones appear in the TCRdb table, and some are missing; sequencing was by immunoSEQ multiplex PCR. The repertoire includes 300,000 to 450,000 clones, around 87% of them detected once, and approximately 1.9% sits in the top ten. Sequences were obtained from PBMCs or T cells enriched from blood (not recorded which). The receptors stem from a man aged 40-49 years in a cohort exposed to, infected with or recovered from COVID-19 (not recorded which).

The chain is built from TRBV2 and TRBJ1-5; 7 bases line up with TRBD1. The trim removed 5 bases at V and 2 bases at J, leaving 12 bases unmatched. Germline V gene lookup returns CDR1 SNHLY and CDR2 FYNNEI. This CDR3 spans 17 amino acids. The CDR3 sequence: CASSLQKDRVGNQPQHF. Written as DNA, the CDR3 is TGTGCCAGCAGTCTACAAAAAGACAGGGTGGGCAATCAGCCCCAGCATTTT.

The gene calls are TRBV20-1 and TRBJ2-1; D unresolved. The V gene lost 3 bases and the J gene lost 0 bases, with 15 bases spanning the gap. CDR3 length: 16 amino acids. Per the germline V gene, CDR1 is DFQATT and CDR2 is SNEGSKA (reference sequence). CDR3 nucleotide sequence: TGCAGTGCTAGTCCTCCGTCGGTACTCTCCTACAATGAGCAGTTCTTC. Translation gives CSASPPSVLSYNEQFF.

This rearrangement joins TRBV19 to TRBJ1-5; tentatively, D is TRBD1 (5 bases). V was pared by 7 bases and J by 0 bases, with 10 bases between. The CDR3 has 14 amino acids. Germline values: CDR1 LNHDA, CDR2 SQIVND (reference sequence). The CDR3, as DNA: TGTGCCAGTATTGACAGCTATAGCAATCAGCCCCAGCATTTT. This sequence encodes CASIDSYSNQPQHF.

The V gene is TRBV4-2, the J gene TRBJ2-7; 8 nucleotides match TRBD2. The V segment lost 8 bases and the J segment 2 bases; nucleotides outside the gene matches: 8. Germline values: CDR1 LGHNA, CDR2 YNFKEQ. CDR3 length equals 14 residues. The DNA of the CDR3 is TGTGCCAGCTCAAGCGGGAGCCCTACCTACGAGCAGTACTTC. It codes for CASSSGSPTYEQYF.

This chain uses TRBV27 with TRBJ1-1, with D maybe TRBD1 (5 bases). The length of the CDR3 is 14 residues. Per the germline V gene, CDR1 is MNHEY and CDR2 is SMNVEV (reference sequence). Trimming pared 7 bases from V and 0 bases from J, leaving 12 bases between. The CDR3 protein is CASTAGGMNTEAFF. The CDR3 region has the DNA TGTGCCAGCACAGCGGGGGGTATGAACACTGAAGCTTTCTTT.

The rearrangement joins TRBV7-9 to TRBJ2-5; 7 bases agree with TRBD2. CDR1 SEHNR and CDR2 FQNEAQ come from the germline V gene (reference sequence). The CDR3 is made up of 14 amino acids. The junction had 7 bases not matched to a gene; V was cut back by 8 bases and J by 1 base. The CDR3 nucleotides read TGTGCCAGCGGGTGGGGGGGGATCCAAGAGACCCAGTACTTC. Translation: CASGWGGIQETQYF. The whole variable domain, remainder taken from reference TRBV7-9 and TRBJ2-5, is DTGVSQNPRHKITKRGQNVTFRCDPISEHNRLYWYRQTLGQGPEFLTYFQNEAQLEKSRLLSDRFSAERPKGSFSTLEIQRTEQGDSAMYLCASGWGGIQETQYFGPGTRLLVL.

The J gene is TRBJ1-4, the V gene TRBV7-9, with D possibly matching TRBD1 (6 bases). V lost 5 bases to trimming and J lost 7 bases, with 8 bases between them. Looked up from germline, CDR1 is SEHNR and CDR2 is FQNEAQ (reference sequence). The CDR3 has 12 residues. The CDR3 DNA is TGTGCCAGCAGCCGACAGGCTGAAAAACTGTTTTTT. It yields the protein CASSRQAEKLFF.

This rearrangement joins TRBV18 to TRBJ2-1; 12 nucleotides line up with TRBD2. CDR1 KGHSH and CDR2 LQKENI come from the germline V gene. The junction had 2 bases not matched to a gene; V was cut back by 3 bases and J by 5 bases. The CDR3 spans 15 residues. The CDR3 coding sequence is TGTGCCAGCTCACCTGGACTAGCGGGAAACAATGAGCAGTTCTTC. This sequence encodes CASSPGLAGNNEQFF.

The chain joins TRBV15 to TRBJ1-1, with D possibly matching TRBD1 (6 bases). The CDR3 has 15 amino acids. Trimming left V 4 bases short and J 2 bases short, with 14 bases between. Per germline, CDR1 LNHNV and CDR2 YYDKDF (reference sequence). The CDR3, as DNA: TGTGCCACCAGCACAACCGGGACAACAAACACTGAAGCTTTCTTT. Its protein is CATSTTGTTNTEAFF.

The chain combines TRBV10-2 with TRBJ2-6; maybe TRBD2 (6 bases). CDR1 WSHSY and CDR2 SAAADI come from the germline V gene. Trimming took 4 bases from V and 4 from J, leaving 14 bases between them. This CDR3 contains 16 residues. The CDR3 coding sequence is TGCGCCAGCAGTGGGTGGAGGGAAGGAGGGGCCAACGTCCTGACTTTC. Encoded protein: CASSGWREGGANVLTF.

CDR3 DNA sequence: TGCGCCAGCAGCTTGGCGGGGTCCATTAATGAAAAACTGTTTTTT. Its translation is CASSLAGSINEKLFF. The chain joins TRBV5-1 to TRBJ1-4; D is unresolved. The germline V and J ends were trimmed by 0 bases and 4 bases, with 10 bases remaining between them. The CDR3 spans 15 residues. CDR1 is SGHRS, CDR2 YFSETQ, per germline.

The genes are TRBV18 and TRBJ2-2; 13 nucleotides match TRBD2. The ends lost 5 bases at V and 4 bases at J; junction bases unmatched: 4. Germline V gene sequence: CDR1 KGHSH, CDR2 LQKENI. This CDR3 spans 16 amino acids. CDR3 DNA: TGTGCCAGCTCATCAGGGACTAGCGGGGTCACCGGGGAGCTGTTTTTT. It codes for CASSSGTSGVTGELFF. Combining the CDR3 with reference TRBV18 and TRBJ2-2 gives the whole variable domain NAGVMQNPRHLVRRRGQEARLRCSPMKGHSHVYWYRQLPEEGLKFMVYLQKENIIDESGMPKERFSAEFPKEGPSILRIQQVVRGDSAAYFCASSSGTSGVTGELFFGEGSRLTVL.

This chain connects TRBV27 to TRBJ2-3; weak D call: TRBD1 (5 bases). V was trimmed by 7 bases and J by 5 bases, leaving 10 bases between them. The CDR3 spans 12 residues. CDR1 is MNHEY and CDR2 is SMNVEV in the germline V gene (reference sequence). CDR3 nucleotide sequence: TGTGCCAGCAAGTATCAGGGAGATACGCAGTATTTT. Its translation: CASKYQGDTQYF.

The chain employs TRBV3-1 (or the pseudogene TRBV3-2) and TRBJ1-2, with 11 positions matching TRBD1. V was pared by 5 bases and J by 4 bases, with 6 bases of the junction left unmatched. The V gene's germline CDR1 is LGHDT and CDR2 YNNKEL (reference sequence). CDR3 length: 15 residues. CDR3 residues: CASSTRTGGVYGYTF. CDR3 nucleotide sequence: TGTGCCAGCAGCACTCGGACAGGGGGCGTCTATGGCTACACCTTC.

The chain is built from TRBV5-1 and TRBJ2-1; perhaps TRBD2 as D (6 bases). The CDR3 length is 14 residues. Germline lookup yields CDR1 SGHRS and CDR2 YFSETQ. V gave up 3 bases and J gave up 7 bases, with 14 bases separating them. The CDR3 nucleotides read TGCGCCAGCAGCTGGAGGGCAGGCTCTAATGAGCAGTTCTTC. As protein: CASSWRAGSNEQFF.

J is TRBJ1-6 and V is TRBV19, with D maybe TRBD1 (5 bases). The length of the CDR3 is 15 residues. In germline, CDR1 is LNHDA, CDR2 SQIVND (reference sequence). Trimming removed 5 bases from V and 7 bases from J, with 15 bases in between. The CDR3 nucleotides read TGTGCCAGTAGTGCAGAAACAGGTCCGAATTCACCCCTCCACTTT. Translating gives CASSAETGPNSPLHF.

This chain uses TRBV7-9 with TRBJ2-1; D may be TRBD2 (7 bases). CDR3 length equals 14 residues. The germline V gene encodes CDR1 SEHNR and CDR2 FQNEAQ (reference sequence). The germline V and J ends were trimmed by 8 bases and 2 bases, with 13 bases remaining between them. The CDR3 is CASPGGGPYNEQFF. For the CDR3, the DNA is TGTGCCAGCCCGGGGGGCGGGCCCTACAATGAGCAGTTCTTC.

The CDR3 protein is CAARTSGLSTDTQYF. The CDR3 bases are TGTGCCGCCCGGACTAGCGGGCTGAGCACAGATACGCAGTATTTT. The gene calls are TRBV10-3 and TRBJ2-3, with 11 bases matching TRBD2. CDR1 is ENHRY and CDR2 is SYGVKD in the germline V gene. V dropped 11 bases and J dropped 0; count of bases not matched to a gene: 7. The CDR3 has 15 amino acids.

The chain carries TRBV7-9 and TRBJ1-1; D call uncertain. V shed 5 bases and J shed 1 base, with 11 bases lying between them. Germline values: CDR1 SEHNR, CDR2 FQNEAQ (reference sequence). This CDR3 is built from 14 residues. The CDR3 loop is CASSTWAGNTEAFF. CDR3 nucleotides: TGTGCCAGCAGCACATGGGCGGGGAACACTGAAGCTTTCTTT. The variable domain in full, with the rest retrieved from reference TRBV7-9 and TRBJ1-1, is DTGVSQNPRHKITKRGQNVTFRCDPISEHNRLYWYRQTLGQGPEFLTYFQNEAQLEKSRLLSDRFSAERPKGSFSTLEIQRTEQGDSAMYLCASSTWAGNTEAFFGQGTRLTVV.

This clone was recorded only once. The chain uses TRBV9 and TRBJ2-1; D perhaps matches TRBD2 (6 bases). The CDR3 has 16 residues. In germline, CDR1 is SGDLS, CDR2 YYNGEE. Trimming cost V 4 bases and J 0 bases, with 14 bases left between them. CDR3 amino acids: CASSLSGRDSYNEQFF. The CDR3, as DNA: TGTGCCAGCAGCCTCTCCGGGAGAGACTCCTACAATGAGCAGTTCTTC.

The V call is TRBV29-1, the J call TRBJ2-7, with D perhaps TRBD1 (7 bases). Germline V gives CDR1 SQVTM, CDR2 ANQGSEA. V lost 8 bases to trimming and J lost 2 bases, with 16 bases between them. This CDR3 is 13 amino acids long. Written as DNA, the CDR3 is TGCAGCTCAAGCCAGGGGGAGGCCTACGAGCAGTACTTC. Translated, it gives CSSSQGEAYEQYF.

This CDR3 reads CASSRLAGDPRGGELFF. The CDR3 nucleotides are TGTGCCAGCAGTCGACTAGCGGGAGACCCTAGGGGCGGGGAGCTGTTTTTT. This sequence joins TRBV6-6 and TRBJ2-2, with TRBD2 matching over 12 bases. Germline CDR1 MNHNY, CDR2 SVGAGI (reference sequence). The CDR3 consists of 17 residues. V was pared by 5 bases and J by 7 bases, with 11 bases of the junction left unmatched.

The chain is built from TRBV28 and TRBJ2-3; possibly TRBD2 for D (6 bases). Trimming took off 8 bases at V and 0 bases at J, with 9 bases between the two ends. The CDR3 runs to 13 residues. Germline CDR1 reads MDHEN; CDR2 reads SYDVKM. CDR3 nucleotide sequence: TGTGCCAGCCAGCGGGCTAGCACAGATACGCAGTATTTT. Translated: CASQRASTDTQYF. Full variable domain (rest looked up from reference TRBV28 and TRBJ2-3): DVKVTQSSRYLVKRTGEKVFLECVQDMDHENMFWYRQDPGLGLRLIYFSYDVKMKEKGDIPEGYSVSREKKERFSLILESASTNQTSMYLCASQRASTDTQYFGPGTRLTVL.

This chain uses TRBV7-2 with TRBJ1-3; D is possibly TRBD1 (6 bases). V was pared by 1 base and J by 6 bases, with 13 bases between. This CDR3 contains 15 residues. CDR1 and CDR2 from the germline V gene are SGHTA and FQGNSA. This CDR3 is CASSLVDRLPNTIYF. The CDR3 coding sequence is TGTGCCAGCAGCTTAGTCGACAGGCTTCCAAACACCATATATTTT.

The rearrangement uses TRBV24-1 and TRBJ1-2, with D uncertain. The CDR3 consists of 13 residues. Trimming cost V 9 bases and J 1 base, with 11 bases left between them. CDR1 and CDR2 from the germline V gene are KGHDR and SFDVKD. The CDR3 bases are TGTGCCACCCCGAGAGGTAATAACTATGGCTACACCTTC. Its translation is CATPRGNNYGYTF.

The count of this clone is one. The chain is built from TRBV6-6 and TRBJ2-1; no clear D. Trimming removed 0 bases from V and 16 bases from J, with 10 bases in between. The CDR3 is 11 amino acids. Germline assignment: CDR1 MNHNY and CDR2 SVGAGI (reference sequence). The CDR3 loop is CASSYSLRQFF. The CDR3 DNA reads TGTGCCAGCAGTTACTCGCTACGACAATTCTTC.